This T cell receptor beta chain was found in a study of shared clonotypes between healthy human individuals. Overall study findings and caveats: Large depth notwithstanding, sorted-subset sequencing proved incomplete by rarefaction.

Of note for this clone: Antigen: not known.

TCRdb's table, derived via immunoSEQ multiplex PCR, lists solely in-frame clones and lacks some. Among some 2,100,000 clones listed, just over 90% were seen once. Naive CD8 populations comprised CD45RO-negative cells positively selected for CCR7, excluding terminally differentiated effector memory CD45RA+ cells. CDR1 MNHEY and CDR2 SMNVEV come from the germline V gene (reference sequence). V lost 5 bases, J lost 6 bases, and 13 bases stayed unmatched. This CDR3 contains 17 residues. The chain uses TRBV27 and TRBJ2-1; 10 bases are shared with TRBD2. This TCR was sampled from a young man in good health. Some clones in this sample may be carry-over from other donors' samples. Sequenced sample: naive CD8+ T cells from PBMCs. The CDR3 DNA sequence: TGTGCCAGCAGTACTCTAGCGGGAGAGCGACTCGGCAATGAGCAGTTCTTC. Residues: CASSTLAGERLGNEQFF.